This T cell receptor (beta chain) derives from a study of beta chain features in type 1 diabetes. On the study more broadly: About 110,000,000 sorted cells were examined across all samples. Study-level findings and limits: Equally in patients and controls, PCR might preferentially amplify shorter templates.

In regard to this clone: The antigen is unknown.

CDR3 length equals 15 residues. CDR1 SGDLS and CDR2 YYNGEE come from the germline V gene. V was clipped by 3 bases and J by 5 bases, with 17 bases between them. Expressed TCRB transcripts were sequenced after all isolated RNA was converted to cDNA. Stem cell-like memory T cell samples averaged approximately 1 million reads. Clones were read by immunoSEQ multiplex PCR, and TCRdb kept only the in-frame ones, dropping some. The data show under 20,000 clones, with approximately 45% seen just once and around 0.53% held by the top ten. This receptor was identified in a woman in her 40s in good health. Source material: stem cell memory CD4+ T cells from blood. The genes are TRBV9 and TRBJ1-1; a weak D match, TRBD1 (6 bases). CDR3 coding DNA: TGTGCCAGCAGCGCCCTCGGACAGAAAAGGACTGAAGCTTTCTTT. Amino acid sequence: CASSALGQKRTEAFF.